Sequencing of this T cell receptor (beta chain) was carried out in a study of identifying expanded T cells in peripheral blood. Study results and limitations: Variance in clone template counts between two-week samples significantly increased with total template count across all healthy donors. Over about two and four weeks, about 17 and 20 clones changed, versus roughly 1.1 between replicates.

The CDR3 runs 11 residues. V gave up 7 bases and J gave up 9 bases, with 10 bases separating them. Germline CDR1 is MNHEY and CDR2 is SMNVEV (reference sequence). About this clone: What it binds is unknown.

Here immunoSEQ multiplex PCR was the method, and the copy in TCRdb shows in-frame clones only, minus some. Of about 110,000 clones listed, about 87% are singletons. This clonotype was obtained from a person aged 18 to 70 in good health. The chain employs TRBV27 and TRBJ2-1; unclear D gene. The specimen was blood. In DNA, the CDR3 is TGTGCCAGCACCTCCGGGCGTGAGCAGTTCTTC. Its protein is CASTSGREQFF.